The sequence of this TCR beta chain was determined in a study of radiotherapy plus CTLA-4 blockade in lung cancer listed by TCRdb under 2018. With regard to the full study: Among enrolled patients, approximately 17% had an objective response and approximately 30% reached disease control.

The library was made by the immunoSEQ multiplex PCR assay. The clones in this table, taken by TCRdb from immuneACCESS, are in-frame only. Not every clone is retained; where verified, under half of the shortfall comes from an unresolved V gene, and the cause of the rest is unknown. A total of tens of thousands of clones appear in this sample, under 85% of them only once. Around 3.2% of the sample is taken by the ten largest. As concerns this clone: It has no known antigen specificity. No base-level quality is on record; no much larger clone is a single base apart.

The research as a whole found: After treatment with radiotherapy and ipilimumab, TCR clones that originated in tumors expanded in peripheral blood. The strongest predictors of response, as reported, were early dynamic changes in blood T cell clones along with a rise in serum interferon-beta after radiation.

In the germline V gene, CDR1 corresponds to MNHNS and CDR2 to SASEGT. From cysteine to phenylalanine, the CDR3 is 12 amino acids long. Only the CDR3 region is kept as DNA, spanning 36 bases read in frame from base 1. At the junction V is shortened by 6 bases and J by 4 bases, with 10 bases in between. The study tested focal radiation therapy combined with CTLA-4 blockade (ipilimumab) in patients with chemo-refractory metastatic non-small-cell lung cancer. The sample was peripheral blood, taken from a patient treated with radiotherapy plus ipilimumab. The receptor was isolated from a human donor with non-small cell lung cancer who had a partial response to radiotherapy plus ipilimumab. Recombination linked TRBV6-1 to TRBJ2-7, with the D gene too uncertain to name. Here is the DNA: TGTGCCAGCAGCCACACGAGGTACGAGCAGTACTTC. Translated, it reads CASSHTRYEQYF.